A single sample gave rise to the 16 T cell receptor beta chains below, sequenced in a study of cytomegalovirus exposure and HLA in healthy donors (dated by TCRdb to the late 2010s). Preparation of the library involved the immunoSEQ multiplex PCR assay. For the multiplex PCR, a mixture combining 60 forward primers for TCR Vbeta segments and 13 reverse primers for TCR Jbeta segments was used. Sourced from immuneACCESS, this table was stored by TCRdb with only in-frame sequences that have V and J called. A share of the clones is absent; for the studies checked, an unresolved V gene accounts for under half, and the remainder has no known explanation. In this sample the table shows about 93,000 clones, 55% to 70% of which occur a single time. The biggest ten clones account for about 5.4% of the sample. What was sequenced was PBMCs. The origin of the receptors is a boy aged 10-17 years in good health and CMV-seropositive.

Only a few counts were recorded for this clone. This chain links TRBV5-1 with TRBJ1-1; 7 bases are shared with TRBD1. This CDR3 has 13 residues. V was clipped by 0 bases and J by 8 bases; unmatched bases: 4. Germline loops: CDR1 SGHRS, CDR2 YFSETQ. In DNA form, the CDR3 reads TGCGCCAGCAGCTTGGTGAGGGGGCGAGAAGCTTTCTTT. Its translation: CASSLVRGREAFF.

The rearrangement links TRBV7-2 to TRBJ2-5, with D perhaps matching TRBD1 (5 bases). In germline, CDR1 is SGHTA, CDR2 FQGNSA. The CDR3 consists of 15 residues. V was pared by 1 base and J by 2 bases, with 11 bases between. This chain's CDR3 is CASSLVGPKQETQYF. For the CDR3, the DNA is TGTGCCAGCAGCTTAGTGGGGCCTAAGCAAGAGACCCAGTACTTC.

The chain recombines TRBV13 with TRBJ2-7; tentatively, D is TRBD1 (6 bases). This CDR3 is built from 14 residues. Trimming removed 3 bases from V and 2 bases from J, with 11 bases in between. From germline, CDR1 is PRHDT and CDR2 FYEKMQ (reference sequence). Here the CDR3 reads CASSFHRDTYEQYF. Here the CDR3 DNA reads TGTGCCAGCAGCTTCCACCGGGACACCTACGAGCAGTACTTC.

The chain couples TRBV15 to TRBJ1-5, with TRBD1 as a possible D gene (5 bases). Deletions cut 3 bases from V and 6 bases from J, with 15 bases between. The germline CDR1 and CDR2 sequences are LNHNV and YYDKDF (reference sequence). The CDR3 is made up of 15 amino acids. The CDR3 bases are TGTGCCACCAGCAGCGGCCTGTCAGGGTTTCAGCCCCAGCATTTT. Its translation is CATSSGLSGFQPQHF.

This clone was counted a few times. Here the CDR3 DNA reads TGTGCCAGCAGCTTCCAGGTAATGGATGGCTACACCTTC. Translated: CASSFQVMDGYTF. The V call is TRBV5-5, the J call TRBJ1-2; D gene uncertain. Germline V lookup: CDR1 SGHKS, CDR2 YYEKEE (reference sequence). With 2 bases removed from V and 6 bases from J, the gap between germline ends came to 11 bases. This CDR3 spans 13 amino acids.

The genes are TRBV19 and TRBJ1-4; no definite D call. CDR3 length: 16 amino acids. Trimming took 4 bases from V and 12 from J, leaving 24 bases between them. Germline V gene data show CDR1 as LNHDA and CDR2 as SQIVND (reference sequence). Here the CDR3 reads CASSNVGGAITIELFF. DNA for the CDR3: TGTGCCAGTAGTAATGTGGGAGGTGCCATCACGATTGAACTGTTTTTT.

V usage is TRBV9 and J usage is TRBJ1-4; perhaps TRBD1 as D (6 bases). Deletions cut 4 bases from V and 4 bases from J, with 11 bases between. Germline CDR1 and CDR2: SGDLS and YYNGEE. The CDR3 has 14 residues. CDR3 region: CASSPDSVNEKLFF. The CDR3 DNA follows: TGTGCCAGCAGCCCGGACAGCGTTAATGAAAAACTGTTTTTT.

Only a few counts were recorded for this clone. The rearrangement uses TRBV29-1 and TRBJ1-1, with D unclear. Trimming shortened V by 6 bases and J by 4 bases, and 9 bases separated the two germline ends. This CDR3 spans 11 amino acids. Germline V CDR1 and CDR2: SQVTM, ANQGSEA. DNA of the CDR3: TGCAGCGTCCAATCAGGCACTGAAGCTTTCTTT. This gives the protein CSVQSGTEAFF.

CDR3: CASSGEYYGYTF. In DNA form, the CDR3 reads TGTGCCAGCAGTGGTGAGTACTATGGCTACACCTTC. The chain has TRBV6-1 and TRBJ1-2; D is uncertain. Trimming cost V 4 bases and J 3 bases, with 6 bases left between them. CDR1 and CDR2 (germline): MNHNS, SASEGT. CDR3 length: 12 amino acids.

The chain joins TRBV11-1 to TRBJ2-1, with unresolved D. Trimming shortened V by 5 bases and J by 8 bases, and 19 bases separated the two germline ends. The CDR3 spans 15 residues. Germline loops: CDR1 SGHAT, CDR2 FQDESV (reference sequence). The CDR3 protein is CASSPLGLGFDEQFF. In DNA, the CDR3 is TGTGCCAGCAGCCCCCTAGGCCTAGGTTTCGATGAGCAGTTCTTC.

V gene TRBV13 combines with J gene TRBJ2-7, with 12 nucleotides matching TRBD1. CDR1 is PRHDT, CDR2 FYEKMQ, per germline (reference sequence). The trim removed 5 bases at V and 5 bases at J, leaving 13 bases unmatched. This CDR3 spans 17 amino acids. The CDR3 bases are TGTGCCAGCAGCCAAACAGGAGGGGGACAGGGGGCTAACGAGCAGTACTTC. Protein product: CASSQTGGGQGANEQYF. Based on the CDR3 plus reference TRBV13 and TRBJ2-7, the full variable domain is AAGVIQSPRHLIKEKRETATLKCYPIPRHDTVYWYQQGPGQDPQFLISFYEKMQSDKGSIPDRFSAQQFSDYHSELNMSSLELGDSALYFCASSQTGGGQGANEQYFGPGTRLTVT.

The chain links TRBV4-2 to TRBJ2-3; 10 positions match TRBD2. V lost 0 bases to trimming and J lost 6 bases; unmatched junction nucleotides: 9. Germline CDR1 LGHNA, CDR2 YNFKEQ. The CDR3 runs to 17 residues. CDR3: CASSQDQSSGGGDTQYF. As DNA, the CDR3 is TGTGCCAGCAGCCAAGATCAGTCTAGCGGGGGTGGGGATACGCAGTATTTT.

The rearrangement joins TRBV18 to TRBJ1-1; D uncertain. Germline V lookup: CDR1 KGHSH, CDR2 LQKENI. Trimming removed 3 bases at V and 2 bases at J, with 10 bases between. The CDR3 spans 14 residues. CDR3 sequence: CASSPDIGNTEAFF. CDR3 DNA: TGTGCCAGCTCACCTGATATTGGCAACACTGAAGCTTTCTTT.

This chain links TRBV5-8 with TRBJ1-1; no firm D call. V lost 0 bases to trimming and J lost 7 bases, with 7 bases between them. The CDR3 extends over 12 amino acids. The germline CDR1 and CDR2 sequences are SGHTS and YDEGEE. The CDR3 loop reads CASSLVRVEAFF. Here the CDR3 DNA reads TGTGCCAGCAGCTTGGTACGCGTTGAAGCTTTCTTT.

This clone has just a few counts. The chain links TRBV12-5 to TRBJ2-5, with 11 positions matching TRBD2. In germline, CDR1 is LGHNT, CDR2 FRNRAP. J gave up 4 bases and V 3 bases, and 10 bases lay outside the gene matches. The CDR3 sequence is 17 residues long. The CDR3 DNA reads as TGTGCTAGTGGTTTCCCCGGACTTAGCGGGAGGGTAGAGACCCAGTACTTC. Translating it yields CASGFPGLSGRVETQYF. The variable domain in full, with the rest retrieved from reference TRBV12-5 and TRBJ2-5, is DARVTQTPRHKVTEMGQEVTMRCQPILGHNTVFWYRQTMMQGLELLAYFRNRAPLDDSGMPKDRFSAEMPDATLATLKIQPSEPRDSAVYFCASGFPGLSGRVETQYFGPGTRLLVL.

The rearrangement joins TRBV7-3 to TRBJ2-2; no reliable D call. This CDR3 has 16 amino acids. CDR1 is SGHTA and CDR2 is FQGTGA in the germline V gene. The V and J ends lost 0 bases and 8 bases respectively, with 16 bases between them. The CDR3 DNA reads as TGTGCCAGCAGCTTAACTTACCCGGGTTCGTTGGGGGAGCTGTTTTTT. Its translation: CASSLTYPGSLGELFF.